These 3 T cell receptor beta chains share one sample of origin, sequenced in a study of blood T cells in healthy people across ages. Combining a sample-barcoded 5' primer with a J-beta primer mix, a second PCR ran for 7 to 11 cycles. TCRdb analysed the 5' RACE reads with MiXCR anew, one entry per CDR3 protein. This table has roughly 860,000 distinct CDR3 sequences, 60% to 80% appearing once. The sequenced material came from blood. These receptor sequences come from a man aged 25 to 45 in good health.

Ten or more counts support this clonotype. The chain carries TRBV7-3 and TRBJ2-1, with 9 nucleotides matching TRBD2. Per germline, CDR1 SGHTA and CDR2 FQGTGA. With V trimmed by 2 bases and J by 7 bases, 12 bases remained unmatched. The CDR3 runs to 17 residues. The CDR3 loop is CASSLGRGAGGLNEQFF. The DNA for the CDR3 is TGTGCCAGCAGCTTAGGTAGGGGAGCGGGGGGACTGAATGAGCAGTTCTTC.

This rearrangement joins TRBV29-1 to TRBJ2-1; 8 bases agree with TRBD1. V was pared by 7 bases and J by 5 bases, with 7 bases of the junction left unmatched. CDR3 size: 13 residues. The germline gives CDR1 SQVTM, CDR2 ANQGSEA. The CDR3 protein is CSGRDRHNNEQFF. The CDR3 region has the DNA TGCAGCGGCCGGGACAGGCATAACAATGAGCAGTTCTTC.

At least ten counts were recorded for this clonotype. The rearrangement uses TRBV4-3 and TRBJ2-7, with D uncertain. Germline loops: CDR1 LGHNA, CDR2 YSLEER. V gave up 0 bases and J gave up 3 bases, with 6 bases separating them. CDR3 length equals 13 residues. As DNA, the CDR3 is TGCGCCAGCAGCCAAGATATCCGCTACGAGCAGTACTTC. It is translated as CASSQDIRYEQYF.